Listed below are T cell receptor beta chains from one sample, sequenced in a study of cytomegalovirus exposure and HLA in healthy donors. Measured with immunoSEQ multiplex PCR; TCRdb has only the in-frame clones, and not every one. The table has about 180,000 clones, roughly 79% seen once. Source material: PBMCs. Every receptor here comes from a man in his forties or fifties in good health and CMV-seropositive. CDR3s include the opening cysteine and the closing phenylalanine or tryptophan. D genes are given only for firm matches. A clone size is listed for some rows: how often the clone was seen (once, few, many), or a class if it is expanded.

V: TRBV7-3
J: TRBJ2-7
size: NA
D: NA
length: 14
DNA: TGTGCCAGCAGCCCCACTGGGCTCTCCTACGAGCAGTACTTC
CDR3: CASSPTGLSYEQYF

V: TRBV11-3
J: TRBJ2-1
size: NA
D: TRBD2
length: 14
DNA: TGTGCCAGCCGGCGCAGCGGGGGCTACAATGAGCAGTTCTTC
CDR3: CASRRSGGYNEQFF

V: TRBV5-1
J: TRBJ1-1
size: NA
D: NA
length: 14
DNA: TGCGCCAGCAGCCCCACAGGGTGGGACACTGAAGCTTTCTTT
CDR3: CASSPTGWDTEAFF

V: TRBV5-3
J: TRBJ1-2
size: NA
D: TRBD1
length: 16
DNA: TGTGCCAGAAGCCAGCCAGACAGGGACATTAACTATGGCTACACCTTC
CDR3: CARSQPDRDINYGYTF

V: TRBV6-1
J: TRBJ2-5
size: NA
D: TRBD2
length: 14
DNA: TGTGCCAGCAGTGAACTAGCGGGAGGCCCTCAGCAGTACTTC
CDR3: CASSELAGGPQQYF

V: TRBV28
J: TRBJ1-4
size: NA
D: NA
length: 13
DNA: TGTGCCAGCAGTCCCCCTGGGGGGAATCAACTGTTTTTT
CDR3: CASSPPGGNQLFF

V: TRBV9
J: TRBJ1-1
size: NA
D: NA
length: 14
DNA: TGTGCCAGCAGCCCAGGGACAAAGAACACTGAAGCTTTCTTT
CDR3: CASSPGTKNTEAFF

V: TRBV2
J: TRBJ2-1
size: NA
D: NA
length: 16
DNA: TGTGCCAGCAGTGAAACCCCCCTAGCGTGGGGCAATGAGCAGTTCTTC
CDR3: CASSETPLAWGNEQFF

V: TRBV7-2
J: TRBJ2-5
size: NA
D: TRBD2
length: 15
DNA: TGTGCCAGCAGCTTAGAGGGGACTAGGGGGGAGACCCAGTACTTC
CDR3: CASSLEGTRGETQYF

V: TRBV30
J: TRBJ2-7
size: NA
D: NA
length: 13
DNA: TGTGCCTGGGGGAGGTCCTCCTACTACGAGCAGTACTTC
CDR3: CAWGRSSYYEQYF

V: TRBV25-1
J: TRBJ1-1
size: NA
D: TRBD1
length: 16
DNA: TGTGCCAGCAGTGAAGAAGGGACAGGGGTGAACACTGAAGCTTTCTTT
CDR3: CASSEEGTGVNTEAFF

V: TRBV2
J: TRBJ2-6
size: NA
D: NA
length: 14
DNA: TGTGCCAGCAGAACAGGCTCTGGGGCCAACGTCCTGACTTTC
CDR3: CASRTGSGANVLTF

V: TRBV11-3
J: TRBJ1-1
size: NA
D: TRBD1
length: 12
DNA: TGTGCCAGCAGCCCCGGGACAGTTGAAGCTTTCTTT
CDR3: CASSPGTVEAFF

V: TRBV5-4
J: TRBJ2-5
size: NA
D: TRBD1
length: 15
DNA: TGTGCCAGCAGCCCAGGGGGACAACCCCAAGAGACCCAGTACTTC
CDR3: CASSPGGQPQETQYF

V: TRBV5-6
J: TRBJ2-1
size: NA
D: TRBD2
length: 15
DNA: TGTGCCAGCAGCTTAATGGCGGGAGCCTACAATGAGCAGTTCTTC
CDR3: CASSLMAGAYNEQFF

V: TRBV6-1
J: TRBJ1-2
size: NA
D: TRBD1
length: 15
DNA: TGTGCCAGCAGTCTTCAGACAGGGCCCGGCTATGGCTACACCTTC
CDR3: CASSLQTGPGYGYTF

V: TRBV5-1
J: TRBJ1-2
size: NA
D: TRBD1
length: 15
DNA: TGCGCCAGCAGCCAGGGACAGCCTATTAACTATGGCTACACCTTC
CDR3: CASSQGQPINYGYTF

V: TRBV6-6
J: TRBJ1-2
size: once
D: NA
length: 13
DNA: TGTGCCAGCAGACCCAGGAACCCTTATGGCTACACCTTC
CDR3: CASRPRNPYGYTF

V: TRBV28
J: TRBJ2-7
size: NA
D: NA
length: 15
DNA: TGTGCCAGCAGTTTAGGATGGGGGGATTGGAACGAGCAGTACTTC
CDR3: CASSLGWGDWNEQYF

V: TRBV10-3
J: TRBJ2-1
size: NA
D: NA
length: 17
DNA: TGTGCCATCAGTGAGTTTATAGGGGAAGGGTCCTACAATGAGCAGTTCTTC
CDR3: CAISEFIGEGSYNEQFF

V: TRBV5-1
J: TRBJ1-5
size: NA
D: NA
length: 15
DNA: TGCGCCAGCAGCTTCGCCGGAGAAAAATCTCAGCCCCAGCATTTT
CDR3: CASSFAGEKSQPQHF

V: TRBV4-2
J: TRBJ2-7
size: NA
D: TRBD2
length: 16
DNA: TGTGCCAGCAGCCAAGATCAGTCTAGCGGGAGCTACGAGCAGTACTTC
CDR3: CASSQDQSSGSYEQYF

V: TRBV7-9
J: TRBJ2-1
size: NA
D: TRBD2
length: 17
DNA: TGTGCCAGCAGCTTATTCATAGCGGGATTATACTACAATGAGCAGTTCTTC
CDR3: CASSLFIAGLYYNEQFF

V: TRBV28
J: TRBJ2-3
size: once
D: TRBD2
length: 16
DNA: TGTGCCAGCAGTGGACTAGCGGGAGGGAGCACAGATACGCAGTATTTT
CDR3: CASSGLAGGSTDTQYF

V: TRBV2
J: TRBJ1-2
size: NA
D: NA
length: 14
DNA: TGTGCCAGCAGTGTACAGGGTAATGACTATGGCTACACCTTC
CDR3: CASSVQGNDYGYTF

V: TRBV7-2
J: TRBJ1-5
size: few
D: NA
length: 16
DNA: TGTGCCAGCAGCTTATTATCGTCGGTAGGCAATCAGCCCCAGCATTTT
CDR3: CASSLLSSVGNQPQHF

V: TRBV10-3
J: TRBJ1-1
size: NA
D: NA
length: 11
DNA: TGTGCCATCAGTGAGCAGGCTGAAGCTTTCTTT
CDR3: CAISEQAEAFF

V: TRBV5-1
J: TRBJ2-7
size: NA
D: TRBD1
length: 14
DNA: TGCGCCAGCAGCACCGGACAGGGGACCTACGAGCAGTACTTC
CDR3: CASSTGQGTYEQYF

V: TRBV27
J: TRBJ1-6
size: few
D: NA
length: 13
DNA: TGTGCCAGCATGTCCAGGGTGTATTCACCCCTCCACTTT
CDR3: CASMSRVYSPLHF

V: TRBV5-1
J: TRBJ2-7
size: NA
D: NA
length: 12
DNA: TGCGCCAGCAGGGACAGCTCCTACGAGCAGTACTTC
CDR3: CASRDSSYEQYF

V: TRBV30
J: TRBJ2-2
size: NA
D: TRBD2
length: 15
DNA: TGTGCCTGCCGGGGACTAGCGGGATACACCGGGGAGCTGTTTTTT
CDR3: CACRGLAGYTGELFF

V: TRBV2
J: TRBJ2-7
size: once
D: TRBD2
length: 14
DNA: TGTGCCAGCAGTCTGACTAGCGGGAACTACGAGCAGTACTTC
CDR3: CASSLTSGNYEQYF

V: TRBV4-1
J: TRBJ1-6
size: NA
D: NA
length: 15
DNA: TGCGCCAGCAGCCCCCCCGGACTATATAATTCACCCCTCCACTTT
CDR3: CASSPPGLYNSPLHF

V: TRBV7-2
J: TRBJ2-3
size: once
D: TRBD2
length: 14
DNA: TGTGCCAGCAGCTCCGGACTAGCGGGAGATACGCAGTATTTT
CDR3: CASSSGLAGDTQYF

V: TRBV9
J: TRBJ2-1
size: NA
D: NA
length: 15
DNA: TGTGCCAGCAGCGTAGAGGGAGACACATACAATGAGCAGTTCTTC
CDR3: CASSVEGDTYNEQFF

V: TRBV9
J: TRBJ2-7
size: NA
D: TRBD1
length: 15
DNA: TGTGCCAGCAGCGCCTCCGGGACAGGGGCCCTCGAGCAGTACTTC
CDR3: CASSASGTGALEQYF

V: TRBV11-2
J: TRBJ2-3
size: few
D: NA
length: 14
DNA: TGTGCCAGCAGCCCGTCGACTAGTCTGGTTACGCAGTATTTT
CDR3: CASSPSTSLVTQYF

V: TRBV5-1
J: TRBJ2-5
size: NA
D: TRBD2
length: 15
DNA: TGCGCCAGCAGCTACTCAGGTTCGCGGGAGGAGACCCAGTACTTC
CDR3: CASSYSGSREETQYF

V: TRBV4-1
J: TRBJ2-2
size: NA
D: TRBD1
length: 16
DNA: TGCGCCAGCAGCACGCACCGGACAGGGGTCACCGGGGAGCTGTTTTTT
CDR3: CASSTHRTGVTGELFF

V: TRBV27
J: TRBJ2-5
size: NA
D: TRBD2
length: 13
DNA: TGTGCCAGCTCCGACCGGGGGGGGGAGACCCAGTACTTC
CDR3: CASSDRGGETQYF

V: TRBV4-1
J: TRBJ1-2
size: NA
D: TRBD1
length: 16
DNA: TGCGCCAGCAGCCAGGGACAGGGGCCTCCCCTGGGGGGCTACACCTTC
CDR3: CASSQGQGPPLGGYTF

V: TRBV28
J: TRBJ2-1
size: NA
D: NA
length: 11
DNA: TGTGCCAGCAGCTCCTTCCGTAAGCAGTTCTTC
CDR3: CASSSFRKQFF

V: TRBV5-4
J: TRBJ2-3
size: NA
D: NA
length: 14
DNA: TGTGCCAGCAGCCCTAAAGGGGGACGGGATACGCAGTATTTT
CDR3: CASSPKGGRDTQYF

V: TRBV5-1
J: TRBJ2-1
size: NA
D: TRBD2
length: 17
DNA: TGCGCCAGCAGCTGGGCCCCGACTAGCGGAACCTACAATGAGCAGTTCTTC
CDR3: CASSWAPTSGTYNEQFF

V: TRBV9
J: TRBJ2-1
size: NA
D: NA
length: 15
DNA: TGTGCCAGCAGCGCGGTGGGGGAGGCCTACAATGAGCAGTTCTTC
CDR3: CASSAVGEAYNEQFF

V: TRBV10-1
J: TRBJ2-1
size: NA
D: TRBD1
length: 15
DNA: TGCGCCAGCAGTGGGGGACAGGGGGCGAATAATGAGCAGTTCTTC
CDR3: CASSGGQGANNEQFF

V: TRBV9
J: TRBJ2-3
size: once
D: NA
length: 16
DNA: TGTGCCAGCAGCGTACTCCCCCGGTTGAACACAGATACGCAGTATTTT
CDR3: CASSVLPRLNTDTQYF

V: TRBV7-2
J: TRBJ2-5
size: NA
D: TRBD2
length: 14
DNA: TGTGCCAGCAGCTCCCCGCGGGCTAGCGGCGTTCAGTACTTC
CDR3: CASSSPRASGVQYF